Shown below are 25 T cell receptor beta chains from a single sample sequenced in a study of blood T cell repertoires in COVID-19. Sequenced by immunoSEQ multiplex PCR; TCRdb stores in-frame clones only, minus some. In the table there are over 95,000 clones, approximately 91% of which are singletons. Sample: peripheral blood. These receptor sequences come from a woman in her sixties or seventies who had recovered from COVID-19.

The V gene is TRBV7-2, the J gene TRBJ2-1, with D hard to call. The length of the CDR3 is 14 residues. Germline loops: CDR1 SGHTA, CDR2 FQGNSA. Trimming took off 5 bases at V and 0 bases at J, with 8 bases between the two ends. This CDR3 reads CASSRSGSYNEQFF. DNA for the CDR3: TGTGCCAGCAGCCGGAGTGGCTCCTACAATGAGCAGTTCTTC.

This sequence joins TRBV10-3 and TRBJ1-1, with 9 nucleotides matching TRBD1. This CDR3 region has 13 residues. The V gene end was trimmed by 8 bases and the J gene end by 7 bases; junction bases not matched to a gene: 8. Germline assignment: CDR1 ENHRY and CDR2 SYGVKD. The CDR3: CAIEGDRVGEAFF. Written as DNA, the CDR3 is TGTGCCATCGAGGGGGACAGGGTGGGTGAAGCTTTCTTT.

The chain is built from TRBV6-2 or TRBV6-3 and TRBJ2-6; the match to TRBD1 covers 9 bases. V lost 5 bases to trimming and J lost 16 bases; unmatched junction nucleotides: 12. CDR1 and CDR2 (germline): MNHEY, SVGEGT. The CDR3 totals 14 residues. The CDR3 DNA sequence: TGTGCCAGCAGTCCGTCCCGGGACAGGGCCGTGCTGACTTTC. This sequence encodes CASSPSRDRAVLTF.

The chain is built from TRBV2 and TRBJ1-4; D is unresolved. V gave up 9 bases and J gave up 4 bases, with 6 bases separating them. The CDR3 consists of 11 residues. Per germline, CDR1 SNHLY and CDR2 FYNNEI. Here the CDR3 DNA reads TGTGCCAGTGAGGTTAATGAAAAACTGTTTTTT. Translated: CASEVNEKLFF.

The chain joins TRBV29-1 to TRBJ2-1; possibly TRBD2 for D (6 bases). The CDR3 consists of 15 residues. The germline V gene has CDR1 SQVTM and CDR2 ANQGSEA. Trimming pared 4 bases from V and 0 bases from J, leaving 13 bases between. This CDR3 reads CSVVGGDSSYNEQFF. The CDR3 nucleotides are TGCAGCGTTGTAGGCGGGGATAGCTCCTACAATGAGCAGTTCTTC.

V gene TRBV18 combines with J gene TRBJ2-5; weak D call: TRBD1 (7 bases). Looked up from germline, CDR1 is KGHSH and CDR2 is LQKENI. Between the trimmed V and J ends, which lost 6 bases and 5 bases, there was a span of 22 bases. The CDR3 sequence is 16 residues long. In DNA form, the CDR3 reads TGTGCCAGCTCGCCCAGGGGGAGCACTGGAGGGGAGACCCAGTACTTC. Translated: CASSPRGSTGGETQYF.

This chain links TRBV3-1 (or the pseudogene TRBV3-2) with TRBJ2-1; D gene uncertain. Germline assignment: CDR1 LGHDT and CDR2 YNNKEL (reference sequence). Trimming took 0 bases from V and 3 from J, leaving 6 bases between them. The CDR3 consists of 14 residues. The CDR3 spells CASSQEVSYNEQFF. In DNA, the CDR3 is TGTGCCAGCAGCCAAGAGGTTAGCTACAATGAGCAGTTCTTC.

This chain connects TRBV29-1 to TRBJ1-3, with D tentatively TRBD1 (6 bases). CDR3 size: 13 residues. V was clipped by 4 bases and J by 8 bases, with 15 bases between them. Germline V gives CDR1 SQVTM, CDR2 ANQGSEA. The CDR3 is CSVATGEGDTIYF. Here the CDR3 DNA reads TGCAGCGTTGCTACGGGGGAGGGGGACACCATATATTTT. The whole variable domain, remainder taken from reference TRBV29-1 and TRBJ1-3, is SAVISQKPSRDICQRGTSLTIQCQVDSQVTMMFWYRQQPGQSLTLIATANQGSEATYESGFVIDKFPISRPNLTFSTLTVSNMSPEDSSIYLCSVATGEGDTIYFGEGSWLTVV.

The chain uses TRBV29-1 and TRBJ2-3; tentatively, D is TRBD1 (7 bases). Per the germline V gene, CDR1 is SQVTM and CDR2 is ANQGSEA. Trimming took off 3 bases at V and 3 bases at J, with 19 bases between the two ends. The CDR3 covers 16 residues. The CDR3 sequence: CSVERDSRSITDTQYF. In nucleotides, the CDR3 is TGCAGCGTTGAGCGGGACAGCCGCAGTATTACAGATACGCAGTATTTT.

This clone was found once. The gene calls are TRBV7-2 and TRBJ2-5, with D tentatively TRBD1 (5 bases). This CDR3 has 14 residues. Germline loops: CDR1 SGHTA, CDR2 FQGNSA. V shed 1 base and J shed 2 bases, with 8 bases lying between them. The CDR3 here is CASSLGGRQETQYF. CDR3 in DNA: TGTGCCAGCAGCTTAGGGGGCAGACAAGAGACCCAGTACTTC.

The rearrangement joins TRBV20-1 to TRBJ1-2, with unresolved D. Germline assignment: CDR1 DFQATT and CDR2 SNEGSKA (reference sequence). The CDR3 covers 10 residues. Trimming pared 6 bases from V and 8 bases from J, leaving 10 bases between. The CDR3 nucleotides are TGCAGTGCCGAAACGGAGGGCTACACCTTC. This sequence encodes CSAETEGYTF.

The gene calls are TRBV7-3 and TRBJ2-7, with D possibly TRBD1 on 6 matching bases. Germline V CDR1 and CDR2: SGHTA, FQGTGA. There are 16 residues in the CDR3. V lost 5 bases to trimming and J lost 2 bases, with 19 bases between them. In DNA, the CDR3 is TGTGCCAGCAGCCTCATGTCAGGGGAACCCCCCTACGAGCAGTACTTC. Residues: CASSLMSGEPPYEQYF.

The chain uses TRBV9 and TRBJ2-6; 9 bases are shared with TRBD1. The CDR3 runs 18 residues. The germline V gene has CDR1 SGDLS and CDR2 YYNGEE. V trimming: 4 bases; J trimming: 0 bases; junction bases outside the gene matches: 8. In nucleotides, the CDR3 is TGTGCCAGCAGCCCCTCGGGACAGGGAAGCTCTGGGGCCAACGTCCTGACTTTC. Translating it yields CASSPSGQGSSGANVLTF.

The chain couples TRBV6-5 to TRBJ1-1; TRBD1 agrees at 10 bases. CDR1 and CDR2 from the germline V gene are MNHEY and SVGAGI. The CDR3 is made up of 16 amino acids. The junction had 5 bases not matched to a gene; V was cut back by 0 bases and J by 4 bases. CDR3 coding DNA: TGTGCCAGCAGTTACTCCGGGACAGGGGACGTCACTGAAGCTTTCTTT. Encoded protein: CASSYSGTGDVTEAFF.

This chain links TRBV19 with TRBJ2-1, with 7 bases fitting TRBD2. This CDR3 region has 16 residues. Per germline, CDR1 LNHDA and CDR2 SQIVND (reference sequence). V gave up 5 bases and J gave up 0 bases; unmatched junction bases: 7. The CDR3 DNA follows: TGTGCCAGTAGTCAGCCCGGGGGGAGCTCCTACAATGAGCAGTTCTTC. Translation gives CASSQPGGSSYNEQFF.

The J gene is TRBJ2-5, the V gene TRBV11-2, with 9 nucleotides matching TRBD2. The length of the CDR3 is 16 residues. With 3 bases clipped from V and 5 bases from J, the junction kept 10 bases outside the gene matches. CDR1 is SGHAT and CDR2 is FQNNGV in the germline V gene. The CDR3 here is CASSFTGGGGLETQYF. The CDR3 nucleotides read TGTGCCAGCAGCTTCACCGGCGGGGGGGGTCTGGAGACCCAGTACTTC.

The CDR3 loop reads CASSPGLNQPQHF. Here the CDR3 DNA reads TGTGCCAGCTCACCCGGGTTGAATCAGCCCCAGCATTTT. The rearrangement joins TRBV18 to TRBJ1-5; D is unclear. The CDR3 has 13 residues. Per the germline V gene, CDR1 is KGHSH and CDR2 is LQKENI. V was clipped by 3 bases and J by 4 bases, with 7 bases between them.

On this clone itself: The same CDR3 also results from other DNA sequences found in this sample. The chain is built from TRBV28 and TRBJ1-4; TRBD1 matches 9 bases. V gave up 6 bases and J gave up 8 bases; unmatched junction bases: 7. The length of the CDR3 is 14 residues. CDR1 and CDR2 from the germline V gene are MDHEN and SYDVKM. Written as DNA, the CDR3 is TGTGCCAGCAGGCGGGACAGGGTTCGGGAAAAACTGTTTTTT. It is translated as CASRRDRVREKLFF.

This clone was picked up many times. The V gene is TRBV7-8, the J gene TRBJ2-2, with a weak D call TRBD2 (6 bases). V was shortened by 8 bases and J by 3 bases, with 10 bases between the two germline ends. The germline V gene encodes CDR1 SGHVS and CDR2 FQNEAQ. CDR3 length: 13 amino acids. The CDR3, as DNA: TGTGCCAGCGTTCCGGGGGACACCGGGGAGCTGTTTTTT. This sequence encodes CASVPGDTGELFF.

Written as DNA, the CDR3 is TGTGCCAGTAGTTTGGAAGGGGGGGCAGCGAACACCGGGGAGCTGTTTTTT. It yields the protein CASSLEGGAANTGELFF. The V gene is TRBV19, the J gene TRBJ2-2; a weak D match, TRBD2 (7 bases). The CDR3 runs 17 residues. V lost 5 bases and J lost 0, with 16 bases in between. Germline assignment: CDR1 LNHDA and CDR2 SQIVND (reference sequence).

The rearrangement uses TRBV7-2 and TRBJ1-5; D not resolved. The CDR3 is 16 amino acids. Germline V gene sequence: CDR1 SGHTA, CDR2 FQGNSA. V dropped 1 base and J dropped 0 bases, with 10 bases sitting between them. The CDR3 loop is CASSLGGPYSNQPQHF. Here the CDR3 DNA reads TGTGCCAGCAGCTTAGGAGGCCCCTATAGCAATCAGCCCCAGCATTTT.

The chain combines TRBV7-3 with TRBJ2-7, with D hard to call. The CDR3 spans 13 residues. The germline V gene has CDR1 SGHTA and CDR2 FQGTGA. V was clipped by 2 bases and J by 3 bases, with 8 bases between them. This chain's CDR3 is CASSLGLLYEQYF. Written as DNA, the CDR3 is TGTGCCAGCAGCTTAGGCCTCCTCTACGAGCAGTACTTC.

The V gene is TRBV5-1, the J gene TRBJ2-5; tentatively, D is TRBD1 (5 bases). V dropped 5 bases and J dropped 3 bases, with 11 bases sitting between them. CDR3 size: 13 residues. Germline CDR1 is SGHRS and CDR2 is YFSETQ. The CDR3 reads CASSTGREETQYF. The CDR3 DNA follows: TGCGCCAGCAGTACAGGACGGGAAGAGACCCAGTACTTC. Together with reference TRBV5-1 and TRBJ2-5, the CDR3 gives the full variable domain: KAGVTQTPRYLIKTRGQQVTLSCSPISGHRSVSWYQQTPGQGLQFLFEYFSETQRNKGNFPGRFSGRQFSNSRSEMNVSTLELGDSALYLCASSTGREETQYFGPGTRLLVL.

In DNA, the CDR3 is TGTGCCAGCCCCCGTTGCGGACAGGGGCTATTGAAGAACAATGAGCAGTTCTTC. Residues: CASPRCGQGLLKNNEQFF. The chain uses TRBV19 and TRBJ2-1; TRBD1 matches 9 bases. Germline V gene data show CDR1 as LNHDA and CDR2 as SQIVND (reference sequence). The CDR3 extends over 18 amino acids. Trimming cost V 9 bases and J 5 bases; bases outside gene matches: 20.

The V and J genes are TRBV21-1 and TRBJ2-3; the table gives TRBD2 as D, unverified against the DNA. TRBV21-1 is noted as a pseudogene. The CDR3 is 16 amino acids. The CDR3 reads CASSKTRQDHTDTQYF. Here the CDR3 DNA reads TGTGCCAGCAGCAAAACTAGGCAGGATCACACAGATACGCAGTATTTT.